This T cell receptor beta chain came from a study of T cells after yellow fever vaccination. Each CDR3 protein gets one entry after TCRdb re-called the 5' RACE reads with MiXCR. The data show 100,000 to 150,000 distinct CDR3 sequences, nearly 7.5% seen once. This clonotype appeared many times. Trimming removed 6 bases at V and 2 bases at J, with 3 bases between. This CDR3 has 11 residues. The genes are TRBV12-3 or TRBV12-4 and TRBJ2-3; D gene uncertain. This receptor was taken from a man aged 18 to 30 who received the YFV17D yellow fever vaccine. This specimen was CD4+ T cells sorted from PBMCs, taken roughly 10 days after the first yellow fever vaccination. The CDR3 sequence: CASRFTDTQYF. CDR3 nucleotides: TGTGCCAGCAGGTTCACAGATACGCAGTATTTT.